The clone carrying this T cell receptor (beta chain) was observed at least ten times. Germline V gives CDR1 MDHEN, CDR2 SYDVKM. V dropped 2 bases and J dropped 0 bases, with 11 bases sitting between them. The length of the CDR3 is 16 residues. This sample is part of a study of shared clonotypes between healthy human individuals. Profiled with immunoSEQ multiplex PCR; TCRdb holds only in-frame clones, not every one. The top ten hold more than 1.5% of the sample, which has about 700,000 clones, around 67% seen once. The TCR originated in a woman in her thirties in good health. The specimen sequenced was memory CD4+ T cells sorted from blood. Indicated subset: CD45RA-negative fraction. This chain joins TRBV28 and TRBJ1-3, with D tentatively TRBD1 (5 bases). CDR3 nucleotides: TGTGCCAGCAGTTTACCACAGGTTCGCTCTGGAAACACCATATATTTT. It translates to CASSLPQVRSGNTIYF.